Listed below are T cell receptor beta chains from one sample, sequenced in a study of graft-versus-host responses after intestinal transplantation. Antigens for these TCRs are unknown. Method: immunoSEQ multiplex PCR; TCRdb's copy keeps in-frame clones and lacks some. Found here are fewer than 95,000 clones, approximately 94% of them singletons; the top ten hold about 0.2%. Material: unstimulated CD4+ T cells sorted from spleen or lymph node cells, obtained before transplant. The receptors come from a human donor who was the organ donor for an intestinal transplant. CDR3s include the opening cysteine and the closing phenylalanine or tryptophan. Each record gives: V gene, clone size, D gene, J gene, CDR3 protein, CDR3 DNA. D genes are given only for firm matches. The listing skips clone size in some rows; elsewhere it reads once, few, many or a size class.

>TRBV6-5|-|TRBD1|TRBJ2-4
CASSSGTGTNIQYF
TGTGCCAGCAGTAGTGGGACAGGGACGAACATTCAGTACTTC
>TRBV7-2|-|-|TRBJ1-6
CASSFSGNSPLHF
TGTGCCAGCAGCTTCTCGGGGAATTCACCCCTCCACTTT
>TRBV19|-|TRBD2|TRBJ2-1
CASSPLAGETYNEQFF
TGTGCCAGTAGTCCCCTAGCGGGGGAGACCTACAATGAGCAGTTCTTC
>TRBV6-1|once|-|TRBJ2-1
CASSRSWDEQFF
TGTGCCAGCAGTAGATCGTGGGATGAGCAGTTCTTC
>TRBV28|-|TRBD2|TRBJ2-5
CASRSGTSGTSQETQYF
TGTGCCAGCAGGAGCGGGACTAGCGGGACATCCCAAGAGACCCAGTACTTC
>TRBV7-3|-|-|TRBJ2-7
CASSPTGGISGEQYF
TGTGCCAGCAGCCCTACCGGAGGGATTAGCGGCGAGCAGTACTTC
>TRBV5-1|-|TRBD2|TRBJ2-1
CASIGTSGVNNEQFF
TGCGCCAGCATAGGGACTAGCGGGGTTAACAATGAGCAGTTCTTC
>TRBV7-8|-|TRBD2|TRBJ2-7
CASSLGTLAGTYEQYF
TGTGCCAGCAGCTTGGGGACACTAGCGGGGACCTACGAGCAGTACTTC
>TRBV5-5|-|-|TRBJ2-7
CASSAGPSVRNEQYF
TGTGCCAGCAGTGCCGGTCCAAGCGTTCGGAACGAGCAGTACTTC
>TRBV6-5|-|-|TRBJ2-7
CASSYAAVSEQYF
TGTGCCAGCAGTTACGCAGCAGTTTCCGAGCAGTACTTC
>TRBV27|-|-|TRBJ1-3
CASRSGADSGNTIYF
TGTGCCAGCAGGTCCGGAGCCGACTCTGGAAACACCATATATTTT
>TRBV5-4|-|TRBD1|TRBJ1-1
CASRPGQGHTEAFF
TGTGCCAGCAGGCCGGGACAGGGCCACACTGAAGCTTTCTTT
>TRBV28|-|TRBD2|TRBJ2-7
CASSFVWEGTYEQYF
TGTGCCAGCAGTTTCGTTTGGGAGGGGACCTACGAGCAGTACTTC
>TRBV5-1|-|-|TRBJ2-3
CASSLDGEHTDTQYF
TGCGCCAGCAGCTTGGATGGGGAACACACAGATACGCAGTATTTT
>TRBV30|-|TRBD2|TRBJ2-3
CAWSRTSGGNTDTQYF
TGTGCCTGGAGCCGAACTAGCGGGGGGAACACAGATACGCAGTATTTT
>TRBV7-2|-|TRBD1|TRBJ2-1
CASSLRAGTGFHNEQFF
TGTGCCAGCAGCTTAAGGGCGGGGACAGGGTTCCACAATGAGCAGTTCTTC
>TRBV6-5|-|TRBD1|TRBJ2-7
CASSKGQGGYEQYF
TGTGCCAGCAGCAAGGGACAGGGGGGATACGAGCAGTACTTC
>TRBV2|-|-|TRBJ2-1
CATTRQPGSSYNEQFF
TGTGCCACCACGAGGCAACCCGGGAGCTCCTACAATGAGCAGTTCTTC
>TRBV28|-|-|TRBJ2-2
CASSFGDKNTGELFF
TGTGCCAGCAGTTTCGGGGACAAGAACACCGGGGAGCTGTTTTTT
>TRBV7-9|-|-|TRBJ2-7
CASSSTAGRADEQYF
TGTGCCAGCAGCTCCACCGCGGGCAGGGCCGACGAGCAGTACTTC
>TRBV18|-|-|TRBJ2-7
CASSDGRELYEQYF
TGTGCCAGCTCAGACGGGCGGGAACTCTACGAGCAGTACTTC
>TRBV4-1|-|-|TRBJ2-2
CASSQEGGARAGELFF
TGCGCCAGCAGCCAAGAAGGAGGGGCGCGGGCCGGGGAGCTGTTTTTT
>TRBV2|-|TRBD2|TRBJ2-1
CASSGGTSGGDNEQFF
TGTGCCAGCAGCGGTGGGACTAGCGGGGGAGACAATGAGCAGTTCTTC
>TRBV5-1|-|-|TRBJ1-2
CASSFTQGGDGYTF
TGCGCCAGCAGCTTCACTCAGGGCGGGGATGGCTACACCTTC
>TRBV5-4|-|-|TRBJ2-7
CASSYDPLYEQYF
TGTGCCAGCAGCTATGACCCCCTATACGAGCAGTACTTC
>TRBV6-5|-|-|TRBJ1-1
CASAGNTEAFF
TGTGCTTCGGCTGGGAACACTGAAGCTTTCTTT
>TRBV11-2|few|TRBD2|TRBJ2-7
CASSLGGGEQYF
TGTGCCAGCAGCTTAGGGGGGGGAGAGCAGTACTTC
>TRBV4-1|-|TRBD1|TRBJ1-2
CASSRGTETNYGYTF
TGCGCCAGCAGCCGCGGGACAGAAACTAACTATGGCTACACCTTC
>TRBV18|once|-|TRBJ1-3
CASSPLPGNTIYF
TGTGCCAGCTCACCTTTGCCTGGAAACACCATATATTTT
>TRBV5-1|-|-|TRBJ1-6
CASSLEQGSVHSPLHF
TGCGCCAGCAGCTTGGAGCAGGGATCAGTTCACTCACCCCTCCACTTT
>TRBV11-2|-|TRBD2|TRBJ2-1
CASSLDRFSGGISYNEQFF
TGTGCCAGCAGCTTAGATCGGTTTAGCGGGGGGATATCCTACAATGAGCAGTTCTTC
>TRBV5-5|-|TRBD1|TRBJ1-4
CASSLKRGTGNEKLFF
TGTGCCAGCAGCTTAAAAAGGGGGACAGGAAATGAAAAACTGTTTTTT
>TRBV4-2|-|TRBD1|TRBJ1-2
CASSQEVGQGEAGYTF
TGTGCCAGCAGCCAAGAAGTGGGACAGGGGGAAGCGGGCTACACCTTC
>TRBV19|-|TRBD1|TRBJ2-3
CASSIDGTGTDTQYF
TGTGCCAGTAGTATCGATGGGACAGGCACAGATACGCAGTATTTT
>TRBV30|-|-|TRBJ2-2
CAWSRGTGELFF
TGTGCCTGGAGTAGGGGCACCGGGGAGCTGTTTTTT
>TRBV11-1|-|TRBD1|TRBJ2-5
CASSLGLTGGQETQYF
TGTGCCAGCAGCTTAGGTCTAACAGGGGGCCAAGAGACCCAGTACTTC
>TRBV4-1|-|-|TRBJ2-1
CASSQSGDPYNEQFF
TGCGCCAGCAGCCAATCGGGCGATCCCTACAATGAGCAGTTCTTC
>TRBV19|-|TRBD1|TRBJ2-5
CASRTGVGETQYF
TGTGCCAGTAGGACAGGGGTTGGAGAGACCCAGTACTTC
>TRBV5-1|-|TRBD2|TRBJ2-5
CASSRGLAGPETQYF
TGCGCCAGCAGCCGGGGACTAGCGGGGCCGGAGACCCAGTACTTC
>TRBV5-4|-|TRBD2|TRBJ2-7
CASSTIAGGPGEQYF
TGTGCCAGCAGCACCATAGCGGGGGGGCCGGGCGAGCAGTACTTC